This T cell receptor (beta chain) was sequenced during a study of T cells in Graves' hyperthyroidism and ophthalmopathy. Study results and caveats: Ophthalmopathy was separated from stable hyperthyroidism by a 13 V-J model.

Fresh peripheral blood, 7.5 to 10 ml, was the source of the PBMCs. What was amplified from RNA transcripts were TCR beta CDR3 regions. The HTBI primer set served for first-round RT-PCR of the TCR CDR3. TCRdb re-called the multiplex PCR reads with MiXCR, one entry per CDR3 protein. The table has some 370,000 distinct CDR3 sequences, about an eighth seen once; the top ten hold around 27%. CDR3 length equals 18 residues. Germline assignment: CDR1 SGHVS and CDR2 FNYEAQ. V was pared by 2 bases and J by 5 bases, with 7 bases of the junction left unmatched. This clonotype occurred many times. What it binds is not known.

This TCR was recovered from a man aged 45 to 65 with Graves' ophthalmopathy. The chain has TRBV7-6 and TRBJ2-3; 16 bases are a match to TRBD2. The sample was blood. The CDR3 region has the DNA TGTGCCAGCAGCTTAACGGGGACTAGCGGGAGGGCCGGAGATACGCAGTATTTT. This encodes CASSLTGTSGRAGDTQYF.